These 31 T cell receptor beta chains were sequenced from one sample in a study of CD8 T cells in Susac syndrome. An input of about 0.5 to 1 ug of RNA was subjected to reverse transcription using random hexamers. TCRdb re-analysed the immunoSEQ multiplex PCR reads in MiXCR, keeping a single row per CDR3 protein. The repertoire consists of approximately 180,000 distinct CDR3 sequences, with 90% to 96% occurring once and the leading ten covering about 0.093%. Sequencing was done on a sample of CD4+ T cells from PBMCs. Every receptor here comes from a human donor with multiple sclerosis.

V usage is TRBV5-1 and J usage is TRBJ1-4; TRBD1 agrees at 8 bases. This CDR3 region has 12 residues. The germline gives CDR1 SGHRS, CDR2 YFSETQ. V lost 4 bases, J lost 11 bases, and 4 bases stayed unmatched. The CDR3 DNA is TGCGCCAGCAGCGACGGACAGGGCAAACTGTTTTTT. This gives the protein CASSDGQGKLFF.

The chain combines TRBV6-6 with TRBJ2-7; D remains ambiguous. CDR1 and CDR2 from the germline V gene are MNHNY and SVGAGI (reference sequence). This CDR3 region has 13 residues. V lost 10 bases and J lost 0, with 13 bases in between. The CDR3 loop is CAIRDGRSYEQYF. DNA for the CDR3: TGTGCCATTCGCGACGGACGCTCCTACGAGCAGTACTTC.

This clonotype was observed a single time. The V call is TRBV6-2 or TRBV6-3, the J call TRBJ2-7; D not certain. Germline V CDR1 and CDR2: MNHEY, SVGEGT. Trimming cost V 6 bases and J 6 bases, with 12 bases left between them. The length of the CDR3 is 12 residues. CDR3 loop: CASRDPPREQYF. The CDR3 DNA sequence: TGTGCCAGCAGAGACCCCCCCCGCGAGCAGTACTTC.

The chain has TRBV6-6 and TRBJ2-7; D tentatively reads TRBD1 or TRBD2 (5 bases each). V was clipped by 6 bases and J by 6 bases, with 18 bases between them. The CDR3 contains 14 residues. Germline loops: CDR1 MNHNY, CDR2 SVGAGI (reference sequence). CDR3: CASSPGHSSGEQYF. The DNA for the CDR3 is TGTGCCAGCAGCCCCGGACACTCCAGCGGCGAGCAGTACTTC.

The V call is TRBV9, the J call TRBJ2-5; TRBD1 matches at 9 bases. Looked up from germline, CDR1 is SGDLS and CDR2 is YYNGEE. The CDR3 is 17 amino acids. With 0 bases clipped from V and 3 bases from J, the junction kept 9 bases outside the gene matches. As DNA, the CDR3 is TGTGCCAGCAGCGTAGATCCCACAGGGGGCAAGAAAGAGACCCAGTACTTC. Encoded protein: CASSVDPTGGKKETQYF. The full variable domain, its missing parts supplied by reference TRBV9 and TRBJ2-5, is DSGVTQTPKHLITATGQRVTLRCSPRSGDLSVYWYQQSLDQGLQFLIQYYNGEERAKGNILERFSAQQFPDLHSELNLSSLELGDSALYFCASSVDPTGGKKETQYFGPGTRLLVL.

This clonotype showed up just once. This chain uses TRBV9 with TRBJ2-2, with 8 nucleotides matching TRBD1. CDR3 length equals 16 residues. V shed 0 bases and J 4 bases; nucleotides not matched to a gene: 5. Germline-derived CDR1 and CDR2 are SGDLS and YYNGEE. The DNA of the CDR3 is TGTGCCAGCAGCGTAGGCCAGGGGGCCGGCACCGGGGAGCTGTTTTTT. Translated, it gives CASSVGQGAGTGELFF.

The CDR3 is CASSLDRYQETQYF. The CDR3 DNA sequence: TGTGCCAGCAGCCTGGACCGGTACCAAGAGACCCAGTACTTC. The gene calls are TRBV7-2 and TRBJ2-5; D gene unclear. Trimming shortened V by 5 bases and J by 0 bases, and 10 bases separated the two germline ends. The CDR3 has 14 residues. Germline V gene data show CDR1 as SGHTA and CDR2 as FQGNSA.

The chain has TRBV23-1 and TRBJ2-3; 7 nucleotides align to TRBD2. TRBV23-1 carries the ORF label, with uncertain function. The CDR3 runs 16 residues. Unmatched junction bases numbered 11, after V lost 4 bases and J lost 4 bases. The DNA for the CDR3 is TGCGCCAGCAGTCGTCGGATTTCAGCGGGGCCAGATACGCAGTATTTT. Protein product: CASSRRISAGPDTQYF.

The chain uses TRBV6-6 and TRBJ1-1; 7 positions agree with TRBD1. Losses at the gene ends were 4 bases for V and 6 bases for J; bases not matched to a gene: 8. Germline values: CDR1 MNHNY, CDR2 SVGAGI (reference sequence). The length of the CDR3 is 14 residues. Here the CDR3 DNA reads TGTGCCAGCAGTTTGAGGAACAGGGGCGCTGAAGCTTTCTTT. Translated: CASSLRNRGAEAFF.

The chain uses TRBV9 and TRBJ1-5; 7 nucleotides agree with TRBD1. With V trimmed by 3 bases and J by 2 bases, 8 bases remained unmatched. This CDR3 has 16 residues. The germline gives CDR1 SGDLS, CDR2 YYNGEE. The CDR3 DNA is TGTGCCAGCAGCGAGGGCCCTGGACAGGGCAATCAGCCCCAGCATTTT. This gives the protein CASSEGPGQGNQPQHF. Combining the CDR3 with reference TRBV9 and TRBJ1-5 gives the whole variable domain DSGVTQTPKHLITATGQRVTLRCSPRSGDLSVYWYQQSLDQGLQFLIQYYNGEERAKGNILERFSAQQFPDLHSELNLSSLELGDSALYFCASSEGPGQGNQPQHFGDGTRLSIL.

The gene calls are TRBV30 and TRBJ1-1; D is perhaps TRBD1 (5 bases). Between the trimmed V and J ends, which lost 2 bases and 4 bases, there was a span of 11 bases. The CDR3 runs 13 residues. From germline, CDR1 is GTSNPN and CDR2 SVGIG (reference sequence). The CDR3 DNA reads TGTGCCTGGAGTAAGGGGTCTGGCACTGAAGCTTTCTTT. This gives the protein CAWSKGSGTEAFF.

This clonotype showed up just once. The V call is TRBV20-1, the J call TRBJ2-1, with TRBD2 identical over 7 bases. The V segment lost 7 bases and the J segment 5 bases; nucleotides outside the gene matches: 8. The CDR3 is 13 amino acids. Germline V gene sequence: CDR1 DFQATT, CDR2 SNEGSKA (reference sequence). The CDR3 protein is CSGGAGAHNEQFF. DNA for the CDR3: TGCAGTGGGGGTGCGGGAGCTCACAATGAGCAGTTCTTC.

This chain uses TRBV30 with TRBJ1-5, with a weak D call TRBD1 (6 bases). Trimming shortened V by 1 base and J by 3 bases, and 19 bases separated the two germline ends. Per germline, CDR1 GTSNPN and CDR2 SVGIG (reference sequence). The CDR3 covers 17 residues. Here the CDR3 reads CAWSALPRTVFNQPQHF. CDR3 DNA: TGTGCCTGGAGTGCCCTCCCAAGGACAGTGTTCAATCAGCCCCAGCATTTT.

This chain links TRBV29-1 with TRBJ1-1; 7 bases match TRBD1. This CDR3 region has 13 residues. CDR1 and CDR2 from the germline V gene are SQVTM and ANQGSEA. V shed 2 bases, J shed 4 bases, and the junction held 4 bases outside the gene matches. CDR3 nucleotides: TGCAGCGTTGAACAGGGGGGTGGCACTGAAGCTTTCTTT. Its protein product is CSVEQGGGTEAFF.

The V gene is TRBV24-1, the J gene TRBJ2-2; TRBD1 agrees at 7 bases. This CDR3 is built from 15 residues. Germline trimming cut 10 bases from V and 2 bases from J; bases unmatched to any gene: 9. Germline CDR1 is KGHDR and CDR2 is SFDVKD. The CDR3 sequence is CATAGRDRNTGELFF. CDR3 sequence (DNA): TGTGCCACTGCCGGTCGGGACAGAAACACCGGGGAGCTGTTTTTT.

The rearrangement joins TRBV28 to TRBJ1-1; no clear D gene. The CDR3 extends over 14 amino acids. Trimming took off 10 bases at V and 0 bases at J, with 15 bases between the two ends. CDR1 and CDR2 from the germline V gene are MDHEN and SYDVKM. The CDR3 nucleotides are TGTGCCACCCGCGCAGAAGCCCTGAACACTGAAGCTTTCTTT. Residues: CATRAEALNTEAFF.

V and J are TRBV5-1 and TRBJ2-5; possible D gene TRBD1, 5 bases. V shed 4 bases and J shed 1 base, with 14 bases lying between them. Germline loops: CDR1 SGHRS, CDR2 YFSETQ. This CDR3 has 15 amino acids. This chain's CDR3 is CASSLQGNRQETQYF. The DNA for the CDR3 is TGCGCCAGCAGCCTCCAGGGTAACCGCCAAGAGACCCAGTACTTC.

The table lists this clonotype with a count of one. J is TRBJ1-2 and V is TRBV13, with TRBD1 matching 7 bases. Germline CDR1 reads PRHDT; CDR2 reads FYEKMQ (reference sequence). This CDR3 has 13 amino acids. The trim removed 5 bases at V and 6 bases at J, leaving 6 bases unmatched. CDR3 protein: CASSRTGVDGYTF. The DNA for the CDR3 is TGTGCCAGCAGCCGCACAGGGGTCGATGGCTACACCTTC.

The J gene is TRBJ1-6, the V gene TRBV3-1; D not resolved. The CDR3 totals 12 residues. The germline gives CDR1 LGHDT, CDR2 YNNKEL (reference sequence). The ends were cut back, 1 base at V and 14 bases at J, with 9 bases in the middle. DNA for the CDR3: TGTGCCAGCAGCCAAGGAGACATAGCCCTCCACTTT. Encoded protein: CASSQGDIALHF.

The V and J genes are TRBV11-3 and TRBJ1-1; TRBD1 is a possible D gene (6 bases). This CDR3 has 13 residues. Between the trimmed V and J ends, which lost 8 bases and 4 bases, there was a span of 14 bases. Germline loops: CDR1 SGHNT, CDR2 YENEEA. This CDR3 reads CASGRRGATEAFF. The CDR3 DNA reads TGTGCCAGCGGACGAAGGGGGGCCACTGAAGCTTTCTTT.

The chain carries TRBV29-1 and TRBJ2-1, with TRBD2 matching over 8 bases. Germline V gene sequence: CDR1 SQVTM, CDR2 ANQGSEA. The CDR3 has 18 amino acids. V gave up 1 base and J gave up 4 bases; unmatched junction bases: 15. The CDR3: CSVEVRIQRGLPYNEQFF. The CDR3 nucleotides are TGCAGCGTTGAAGTTCGGATCCAGCGGGGGTTACCTTACAATGAGCAGTTCTTC.

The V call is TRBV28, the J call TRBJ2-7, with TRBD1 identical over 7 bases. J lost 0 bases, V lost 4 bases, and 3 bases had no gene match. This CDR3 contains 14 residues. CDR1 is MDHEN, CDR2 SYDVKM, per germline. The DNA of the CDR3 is TGTGCCAGCAGTTACACAGGGGCCTCCTACGAGCAGTACTTC. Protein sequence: CASSYTGASYEQYF.

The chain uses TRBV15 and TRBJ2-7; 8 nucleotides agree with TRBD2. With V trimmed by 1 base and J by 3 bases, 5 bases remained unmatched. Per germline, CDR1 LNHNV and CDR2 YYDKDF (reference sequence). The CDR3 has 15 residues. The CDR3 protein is CATSRAGGGNYEQYF. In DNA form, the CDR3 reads TGTGCCACCAGCAGAGCAGGCGGGGGGAACTACGAGCAGTACTTC.

The chain's CDR3 is CAWSGGAGQYF. As DNA, the CDR3 is TGTGCCTGGAGTGGGGGGGCAGGGCAGTACTTC. This rearrangement joins TRBV30 to TRBJ2-7; the D call may be TRBD1 or TRBD2 (6 bases each). The CDR3 consists of 11 residues. Germline-derived CDR1 and CDR2 are GTSNPN and SVGIG (reference sequence). V shed 1 base and J shed 9 bases, with 10 bases lying between them.

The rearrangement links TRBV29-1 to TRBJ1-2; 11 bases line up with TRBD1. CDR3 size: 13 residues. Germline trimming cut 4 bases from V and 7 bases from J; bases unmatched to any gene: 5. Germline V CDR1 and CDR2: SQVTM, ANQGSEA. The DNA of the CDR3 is TGCAGCGTTGTGGACAGGGGGCAACGTGGCTACACCTTC. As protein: CSVVDRGQRGYTF.

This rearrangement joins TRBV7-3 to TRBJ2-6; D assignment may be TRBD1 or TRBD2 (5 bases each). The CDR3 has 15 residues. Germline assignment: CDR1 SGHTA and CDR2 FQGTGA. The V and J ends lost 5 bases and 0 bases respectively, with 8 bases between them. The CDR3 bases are TGTGCCAGCAGCACCGGGGCCTCTGGGGCCAACGTCCTGACTTTC. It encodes CASSTGASGANVLTF.

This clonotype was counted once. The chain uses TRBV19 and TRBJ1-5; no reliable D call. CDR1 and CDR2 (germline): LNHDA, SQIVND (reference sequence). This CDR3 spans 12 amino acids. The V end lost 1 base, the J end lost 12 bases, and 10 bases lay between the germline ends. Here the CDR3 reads CASSIGVTYQHF. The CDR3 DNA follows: TGTGCCAGTAGTATAGGGGTTACCTACCAGCATTTT.

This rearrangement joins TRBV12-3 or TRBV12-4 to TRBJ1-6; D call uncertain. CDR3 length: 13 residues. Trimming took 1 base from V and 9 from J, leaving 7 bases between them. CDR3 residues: CASSLGGSSPLHF. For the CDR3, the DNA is TGTGCCAGCAGTTTAGGTGGGAGTTCACCCCTCCACTTT.

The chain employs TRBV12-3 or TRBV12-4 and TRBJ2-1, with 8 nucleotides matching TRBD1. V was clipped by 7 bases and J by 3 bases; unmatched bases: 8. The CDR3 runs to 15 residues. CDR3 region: CASTIRQGSYNEQFF. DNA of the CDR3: TGTGCCAGCACCATACGACAGGGGAGCTACAATGAGCAGTTCTTC.

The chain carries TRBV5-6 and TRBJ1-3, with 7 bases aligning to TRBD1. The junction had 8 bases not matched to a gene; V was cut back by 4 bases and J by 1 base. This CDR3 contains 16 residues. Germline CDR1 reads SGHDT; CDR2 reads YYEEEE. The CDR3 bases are TGTGCCAGCAGCCCCGGGCCAGGGGGTTCTGGAAACACCATATATTTT. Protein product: CASSPGPGGSGNTIYF.

The CDR3 nucleotides are TGCAGTGCTAGAGATCGGAGGGGGTCTGGCACAGATACGCAGTATTTT. This encodes CSARDRRGSGTDTQYF. The chain uses TRBV20-1 and TRBJ2-3; D tentatively reads TRBD1 or TRBD2 (6 bases each). The CDR3 runs 16 residues. Trimming removed 0 bases at V and 1 base at J, with 14 bases between. Germline V gives CDR1 DFQATT, CDR2 SNEGSKA (reference sequence).